This T cell receptor (beta chain) was identified during a study of response to subunit inactivated influenza vaccine. TCRdb re-called the RT-PCR reads with MiXCR, one entry per CDR3 protein. In the table there are some 200,000 distinct CDR3 sequences, less than 15% of which are singletons. This clonotype was observed a few times. The target antigen is unknown. Study-level results: The authors proposed limited new T cell recruitment per seasonal influenza vaccination.

The germline V and J ends were trimmed by 4 bases and 2 bases, with 13 bases remaining between them. Germline lookup yields CDR1 LGHDT and CDR2 YNNKEL (reference sequence). There are 15 residues in the CDR3. The data were also submitted as part of a second study, on T cells expressing NK-cell markers. That source notes: Template switching by 5'RACE with UMIs generated the TCR beta cDNA. The study found these clonotypes also leading the CD3+CD56-NKG2C+ fraction in a handful of donors. Whether expanded NKG2C-expressing T cell clones recognize HCMV is unknown.

The sample here was CD8+ T cells sorted from PBMCs, taken about 12 days after vaccination. The clonotype comes from a man aged 45-65 years who received an inactivated influenza vaccine. The J gene is TRBJ2-3, the V gene TRBV3-1; weak D call: TRBD2 (5 bases). CDR3 DNA: TGTGCCAGCAGCCTGTCGGGGTTATACACAGATACGCAGTATTTT. Translated: CASSLSGLYTDTQYF.